Sequencing of this T cell receptor (beta chain) was carried out in a study of shared clonotypes between healthy human individuals. A remark on this clone: Its antigen remains unknown.

Overall study findings and caveats: Memory subsets generally showed smaller estimated richness than naive subsets did.

Repertoires were generated with immunoSEQ multiplex PCR, while TCRdb's copy carries only in-frame clones and drops some. The profile shows 600,000 to 750,000 clones, around 77% of them singletons. The CDR3 covers 14 residues. With 5 bases clipped from V and 5 bases from J, the junction kept 7 bases outside the gene matches. Looked up from germline, CDR1 is SGHNT and CDR2 is YENEEA. The rearrangement links TRBV11-3 to TRBJ1-1; TRBD1 matches at 8 bases. The TCR sequence derives from a woman aged 25 to 39 in good health. Sequencing was performed on memory CD4+ T cells sorted from blood. Indicated subset: CD45RA-negative fraction. The chain's CDR3 is CASSPQGAVTEAFF. CDR3 coding DNA: TGTGCCAGCAGCCCCCAGGGGGCGGTGACTGAAGCTTTCTTT.